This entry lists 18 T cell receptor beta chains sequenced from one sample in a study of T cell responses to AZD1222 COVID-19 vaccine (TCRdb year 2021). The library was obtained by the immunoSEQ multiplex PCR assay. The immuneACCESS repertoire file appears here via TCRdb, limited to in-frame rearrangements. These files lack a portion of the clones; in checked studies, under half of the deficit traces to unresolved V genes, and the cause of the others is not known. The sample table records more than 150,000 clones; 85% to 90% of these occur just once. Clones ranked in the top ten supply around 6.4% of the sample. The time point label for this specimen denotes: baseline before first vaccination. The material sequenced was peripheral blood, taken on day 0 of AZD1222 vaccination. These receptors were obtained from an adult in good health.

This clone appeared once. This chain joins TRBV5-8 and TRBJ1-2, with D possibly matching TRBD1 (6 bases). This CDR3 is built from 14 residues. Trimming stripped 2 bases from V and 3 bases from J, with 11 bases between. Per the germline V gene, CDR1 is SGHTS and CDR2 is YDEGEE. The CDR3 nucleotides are TGTGCCAGCAGCTTCCAACAGGGTTACTATGGCTACACCTTC. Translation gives CASSFQQGYYGYTF. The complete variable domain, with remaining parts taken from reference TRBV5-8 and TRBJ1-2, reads EAGVTQSPTHLIKTRGQQATLRCSPISGHTSVYWYQQALGLGLQFLLWYDEGEERNRGNFPPRFSGRQFPNYSSELNVNALELEDSALYLCASSFQQGYYGYTFGSGTRLTVV.

The CDR3 here is CASSLVAGAGNEQFF. In DNA form, the CDR3 reads TGCGCCAGCAGCTTGGTTGCGGGGGCTGGGAATGAGCAGTTCTTC. V and J are TRBV5-1 and TRBJ2-1, with TRBD2 as a possible D gene (7 bases). The CDR3 loop spans 15 amino acids. The germline V gene has CDR1 SGHRS and CDR2 YFSETQ. V lost 0 bases to trimming and J lost 7 bases, with 14 bases between them.

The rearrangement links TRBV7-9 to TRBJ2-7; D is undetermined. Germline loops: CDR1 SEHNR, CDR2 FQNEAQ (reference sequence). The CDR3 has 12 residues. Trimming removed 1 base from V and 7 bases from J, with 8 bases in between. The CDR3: CASSLEAREQYF. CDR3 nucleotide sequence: TGTGCCAGCAGCTTAGAGGCTCGGGAGCAGTACTTC. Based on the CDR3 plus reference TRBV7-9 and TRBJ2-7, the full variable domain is DTGVSQNPRHKITKRGQNVTFRCDPISEHNRLYWYRQTLGQGPEFLTYFQNEAQLEKSRLLSDRFSAERPKGSFSTLEIQRTEQGDSAMYLCASSLEAREQYFGPGTRLTVT.

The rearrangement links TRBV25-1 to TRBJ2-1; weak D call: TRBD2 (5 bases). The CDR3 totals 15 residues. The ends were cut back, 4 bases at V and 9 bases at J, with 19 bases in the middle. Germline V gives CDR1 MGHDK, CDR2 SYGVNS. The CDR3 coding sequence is TGTGCCAGCAGTGGTTCCCCGCCGGGATCTATTGAGCAGTTCTTC. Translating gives CASSGSPPGSIEQFF.

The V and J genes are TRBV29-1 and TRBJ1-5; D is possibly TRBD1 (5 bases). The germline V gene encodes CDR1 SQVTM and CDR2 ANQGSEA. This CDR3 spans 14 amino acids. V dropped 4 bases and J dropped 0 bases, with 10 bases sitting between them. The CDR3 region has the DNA TGCAGCGTTGTGGCAGGGCATAGCAATCAGCCCCAGCATTTT. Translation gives CSVVAGHSNQPQHF.

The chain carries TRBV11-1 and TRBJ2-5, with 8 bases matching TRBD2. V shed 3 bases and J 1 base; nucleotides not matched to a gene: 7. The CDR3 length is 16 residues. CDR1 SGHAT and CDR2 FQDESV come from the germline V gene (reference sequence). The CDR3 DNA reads TGTGCCAGCAGCTTGAGACTAGCGAGGACCCAAGAGACCCAGTACTTC. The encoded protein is CASSLRLARTQETQYF.

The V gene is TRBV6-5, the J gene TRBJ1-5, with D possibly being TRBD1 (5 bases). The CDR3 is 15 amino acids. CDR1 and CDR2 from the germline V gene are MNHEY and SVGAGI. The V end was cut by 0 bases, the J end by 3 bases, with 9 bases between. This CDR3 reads CASSYSAGTNQPQHF. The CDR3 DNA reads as TGTGCCAGCAGTTACTCAGCAGGGACCAATCAGCCCCAGCATTTT.

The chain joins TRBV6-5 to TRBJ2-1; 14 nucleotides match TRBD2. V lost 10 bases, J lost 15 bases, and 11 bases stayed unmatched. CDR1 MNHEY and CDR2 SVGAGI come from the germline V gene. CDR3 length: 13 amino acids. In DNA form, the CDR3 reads TGTGCCACCAGACTAGCGGGGGGGCATGGAGCGTTCTTC. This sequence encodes CATRLAGGHGAFF.

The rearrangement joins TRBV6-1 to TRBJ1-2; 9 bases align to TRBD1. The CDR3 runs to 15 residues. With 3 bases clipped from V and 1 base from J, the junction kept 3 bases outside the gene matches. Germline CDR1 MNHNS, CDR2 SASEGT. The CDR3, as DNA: TGTGCCAGCAGTGAGGACAGGGGCCTTAACTATGGCTACACCTTC. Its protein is CASSEDRGLNYGYTF.

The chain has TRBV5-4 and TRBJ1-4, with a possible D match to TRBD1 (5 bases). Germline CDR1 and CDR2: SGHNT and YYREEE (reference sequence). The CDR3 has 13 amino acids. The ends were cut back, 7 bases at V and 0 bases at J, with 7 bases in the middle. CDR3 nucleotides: TGTGCCAGCTCGGGGGCAACTAATGAAAAACTGTTTTTT. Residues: CASSGATNEKLFF.

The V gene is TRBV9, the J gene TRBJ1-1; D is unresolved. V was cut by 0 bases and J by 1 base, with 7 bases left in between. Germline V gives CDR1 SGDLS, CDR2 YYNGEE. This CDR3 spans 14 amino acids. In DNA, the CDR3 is TGTGCCAGCAGCGTAGCTATAGAGAACACTGAAGCTTTCTTT. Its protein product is CASSVAIENTEAFF.

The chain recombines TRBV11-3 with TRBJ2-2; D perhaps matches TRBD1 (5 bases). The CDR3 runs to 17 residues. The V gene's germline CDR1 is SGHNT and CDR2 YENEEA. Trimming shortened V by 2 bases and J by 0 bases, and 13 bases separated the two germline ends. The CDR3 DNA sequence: TGTGCCAGCAGCTTATCCCATCTGACAGCGAACACCGGGGAGCTGTTTTTT. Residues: CASSLSHLTANTGELFF.

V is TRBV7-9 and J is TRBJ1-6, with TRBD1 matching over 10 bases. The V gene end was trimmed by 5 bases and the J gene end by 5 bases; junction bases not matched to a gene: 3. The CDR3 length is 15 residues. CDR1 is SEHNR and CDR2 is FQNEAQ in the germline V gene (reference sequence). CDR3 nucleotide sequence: TGTGCCAGCAGCGCTGACAGGGGGCATAATTCACCCCTCCACTTT. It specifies CASSADRGHNSPLHF.

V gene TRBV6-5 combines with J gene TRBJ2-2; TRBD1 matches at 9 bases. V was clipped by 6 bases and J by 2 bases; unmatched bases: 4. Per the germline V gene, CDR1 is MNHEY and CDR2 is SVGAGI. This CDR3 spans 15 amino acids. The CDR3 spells CASRLTGGNTGELFF. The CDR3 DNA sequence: TGTGCCAGCAGACTCACAGGGGGCAACACCGGGGAGCTGTTTTTT.

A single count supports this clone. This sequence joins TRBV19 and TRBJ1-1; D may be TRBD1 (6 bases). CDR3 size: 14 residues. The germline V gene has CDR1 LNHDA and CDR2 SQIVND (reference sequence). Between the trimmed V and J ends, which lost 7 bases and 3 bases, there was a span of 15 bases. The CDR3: CASMREGVDTEAFF. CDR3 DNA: TGTGCCAGTATGCGGGAGGGGGTGGACACTGAAGCTTTCTTT.

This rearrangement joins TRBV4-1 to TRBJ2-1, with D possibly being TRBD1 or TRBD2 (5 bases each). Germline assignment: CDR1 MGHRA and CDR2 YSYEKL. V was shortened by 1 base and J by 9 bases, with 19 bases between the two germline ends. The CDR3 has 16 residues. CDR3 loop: CASSQVQGSDFSEQFF. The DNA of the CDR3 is TGCGCCAGCAGCCAAGTGCAGGGTAGCGACTTTTCTGAGCAGTTCTTC.

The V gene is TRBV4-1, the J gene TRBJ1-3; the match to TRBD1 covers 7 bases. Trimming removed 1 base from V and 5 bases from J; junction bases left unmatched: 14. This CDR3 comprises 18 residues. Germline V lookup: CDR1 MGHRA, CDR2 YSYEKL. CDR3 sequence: CASSQVPMGQSMRNTIYF. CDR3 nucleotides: TGCGCCAGCAGCCAAGTCCCCATGGGACAGAGTATGAGAAACACCATATATTTT.

The CDR3 region has the DNA TGTGCCAGCAGTCCCTTTGACAGGGGGAAGACCCAGTACTTC. Its protein is CASSPFDRGKTQYF. The rearrangement uses TRBV6-5 and TRBJ2-5; 9 positions agree with TRBD1. Unmatched junction bases numbered 7, after V lost 5 bases and J lost 6 bases. Germline V gives CDR1 MNHEY, CDR2 SVGAGI. This CDR3 spans 14 amino acids.